The 17 T cell receptor beta chains below all came from one sample that was sequenced in a study of human T cells and chemical hapten exposure. Described time point: patch test 1, 2 weeks after DPC sensitization. Treatment described: therapeutic diphenylcyclopropenone sensitization with weekly scalp DPC. From the RACE reads, TCRdb called clonotypes with MiXCR, one entry per CDR3 protein. The sample carries 70,000 to 100,000 distinct CDR3 sequences, under 9% recorded once. Source: whole blood, taken in connection with sensitization to the hapten diphenylcyclopropenone (DPC). The receptor source for this set is a woman in her twenties or thirties with alopecia areata. Some clones in this sample may be carry-over from other donors' samples.

This clonotype came up a few times. The V call is TRBV7-2, the J call TRBJ2-3; a weak D match, TRBD2 (6 bases). The V end was cut by 5 bases, the J end by 9 bases, with 21 bases between. CDR3 length: 15 residues. CDR1 and CDR2 (germline): SGHTA, FQGNSA. The CDR3 DNA sequence: TGTGCCAGCAGCCCTCGCCAACGCCTAGCGAACACGCAGTATTTT. This gives the protein CASSPRQRLANTQYF. The entire variable domain, with the rest obtained from reference TRBV7-2 and TRBJ2-3, is as follows: GAGVSQSPSNKVTEKGKDVELRCDPISGHTALYWYRQSLGQGLEFLIYFQGNSAPDKSGLPSDRFSAERTGGSVSTLTIQRTQQEDSAVYLCASSPRQRLANTQYFGPGTRLTVL.

This clonotype has at least ten counts. This chain joins TRBV7-3 and TRBJ1-5; D is perhaps TRBD1 (5 bases). V lost 0 bases and J lost 5, with 5 bases in between. This CDR3 contains 13 residues. CDR1 and CDR2 from the germline V gene are SGHTA and FQGTGA. The CDR3 DNA sequence: TGTGCCAGCAGCTTAACCAGGGATCAGCCCCAGCATTTT. Its translation is CASSLTRDQPQHF.

This clonotype was picked up a small number of times. The V and J genes are TRBV25-1 and TRBJ1-4; weak D call: TRBD1 (6 bases). The length of the CDR3 is 17 residues. With 8 bases removed from V and 5 bases from J, the gap between germline ends came to 24 bases. CDR1 and CDR2 from the germline V gene are MGHDK and SYGVNS. The CDR3 DNA sequence: TGTGCCAGCGGCGATAGTGCCGGGGGACAAGGGAATGAAAAACTGTTTTTT. Translated, it gives CASGDSAGGQGNEKLFF.

This clonotype was picked up many times. The chain links TRBV2 to TRBJ2-7, with 10 bases fitting TRBD1. The CDR3 runs to 15 residues. Germline V gives CDR1 SNHLY, CDR2 FYNNEI. V was clipped by 6 bases and J by 3 bases; unmatched bases: 8. The CDR3 region is CASRGRDRGNYEQYF. CDR3 bases: TGTGCCAGCAGGGGCCGGGACAGGGGTAACTACGAGCAGTACTTC.

This clonotype showed up many times. The V call is TRBV9, the J call TRBJ2-1; D perhaps matches TRBD2 (5 bases). Germline assignment: CDR1 SGDLS and CDR2 YYNGEE. The CDR3 is made up of 13 amino acids. Trimming removed 0 bases at V and 10 bases at J, with 11 bases between. CDR3 in DNA: TGTGCCAGCAGCGTAGGGAGCGGCGCAGAGCAGTTCTTC. Residues: CASSVGSGAEQFF.

In its sample, this clonotype was seen many times. This rearrangement joins TRBV18 to TRBJ2-7; D call uncertain. CDR1 KGHSH and CDR2 LQKENI come from the germline V gene. The V gene lost 0 bases and the J gene lost 0 bases, with 6 bases spanning the gap. The CDR3 length is 14 residues. The DNA for the CDR3 is TGTGCCAGCTCACCACCGCACAACTCCTACGAGCAGTACTTC. Its protein is CASSPPHNSYEQYF.

Details on this clonotype: Since a much larger clone is just one base distant, this may be a read error. This chain connects TRBV20-1 to TRBJ2-7; 10 bases align to TRBD2. The germline V gene has CDR1 DFQATT and CDR2 SNEGSKA (reference sequence). The CDR3 runs 14 residues. With 4 bases clipped from V and 6 bases from J, the junction kept 9 bases outside the gene matches. CDR3 amino acids: CSAIDPAGGPEQYF. The CDR3 nucleotides read TGCAGTGCTATAGATCCAGCGGGGGGGCCCGAGCAGTACTTC.

This clonotype turned up a few times. This chain connects TRBV5-1 to TRBJ2-3, with TRBD2 matching 12 bases. The CDR3 has 16 amino acids. V dropped 5 bases and J dropped 4; count of bases not matched to a gene: 8. Germline assignment: CDR1 SGHRS and CDR2 YFSETQ. CDR3 sequence reads: CASSKSLAGGADTQYF. The CDR3, as DNA: TGCGCCAGCAGTAAATCCCTAGCGGGAGGGGCAGATACGCAGTATTTT.

V and J are TRBV6-2 or TRBV6-3 and TRBJ1-1, with D maybe TRBD1 (5 bases). Trimming shortened V by 10 bases and J by 7 bases, and 19 bases separated the two germline ends. CDR1 and CDR2 (germline): MNHEY, SVGEGT. The CDR3 totals 13 residues. For the CDR3, the DNA is TGTGCCACTACCCCGGGACCGCCCTTTGAAGCTTTCTTT. As protein: CATTPGPPFEAFF.

The chain joins TRBV4-1 to TRBJ2-1; D unclear. The germline V gene encodes CDR1 MGHRA and CDR2 YSYEKL. This CDR3 is 13 amino acids long. V was pared by 2 bases and J by 5 bases, with 7 bases between. This CDR3 reads CASSQWAHNEQFF. DNA for the CDR3: TGCGCCAGCAGCCAATGGGCGCACAATGAGCAGTTCTTC.

J is TRBJ1-1 and V is TRBV20-1; 7 bases fit TRBD1. The CDR3 is 13 amino acids. CDR1 DFQATT and CDR2 SNEGSKA come from the germline V gene (reference sequence). With 3 bases clipped from V and 4 bases from J, the junction kept 5 bases outside the gene matches. This CDR3 is CSARGPGGTEAFF. CDR3 DNA sequence: TGCAGTGCTAGGGGACCAGGGGGCACTGAAGCTTTCTTT.

This clonotype came up a few times. This rearrangement joins TRBV3-1 to TRBJ2-3; no clear D. CDR1 is LGHDT and CDR2 is YNNKEL in the germline V gene (reference sequence). V was pared by 5 bases and J by 2 bases, with 8 bases between. CDR3 size: 13 residues. The CDR3 here is CASSKADTDTQYF. The CDR3 region has the DNA TGTGCCAGCAGCAAAGCAGACACAGATACGCAGTATTTT.

This clonotype was seen at least ten times. The CDR3 loop reads CASSPGYTEAFF. The CDR3 DNA reads TGTGCCAGCAGCCCCGGGTACACTGAAGCTTTCTTT. The V call is TRBV11-2, the J call TRBJ1-1; D is undetermined. The CDR3 has 12 residues. Germline values: CDR1 SGHAT, CDR2 FQNNGV. Trimming pared 5 bases from V and 3 bases from J, leaving 7 bases between. Variable domain in full (rest from reference TRBV11-2 and TRBJ1-1): EAGVAQSPRYKIIEKRQSVAFWCNPISGHATLYWYQQILGQGPKLLIQFQNNGVVDDSQLPKDRFSAERLKGVDSTLKIQPAKLEDSAVYLCASSPGYTEAFFGQGTRLTVV.

In its sample, this clonotype was seen many times. A junction end diverges from the germline sequence, so it may reflect a read error. The rearrangement joins TRBV7-7 to TRBJ2-1, with 7 bases lining up with TRBD1. The germline CDR1 and CDR2 sequences are SSHAT and FNYEAQ (reference sequence). CDR3 size: 14 residues. The CDR3 is CASSLAADRSEQFF. The CDR3 region has the DNA TGTGCTAGCAGCTTAGCCGCGGACAGGAGTGAGCAGTTCTTC.

This clonotype was found many times. V gene TRBV18 combines with J gene TRBJ2-3, with D unresolved. The CDR3 length is 13 residues. Germline V gene sequence: CDR1 KGHSH, CDR2 LQKENI. V was shortened by 3 bases and J by 1 base, with 5 bases between the two germline ends. In DNA, the CDR3 is TGTGCCAGCTCACCCCAACGCACAGATACGCAGTATTTT. This gives the protein CASSPQRTDTQYF.

In this sample, this clonotype turned up many times. V and J are TRBV2 and TRBJ1-5; tentative D call: TRBD1 (5 bases). The germline gives CDR1 SNHLY, CDR2 FYNNEI. V lost 7 bases and J 3 bases, leaving 10 bases between the germline ends. The CDR3 totals 13 residues. This chain's CDR3 is CASTGRLNQPQHF. DNA of the CDR3: TGTGCCAGCACGGGACGGCTCAATCAGCCCCAGCATTTT.

This clonotype was seen at least ten times. The chain couples TRBV5-1 to TRBJ2-3, with 12 bases matching TRBD2. From germline, CDR1 is SGHRS and CDR2 YFSETQ. The CDR3 has 15 residues. Trimming removed 4 bases from V and 7 bases from J; junction bases left unmatched: 7. The CDR3 region is CASSASSGGAYTQYF. CDR3 coding DNA: TGCGCCAGCAGCGCCTCTAGCGGGGGGGCCTATACGCAGTATTTT.